The 11 T cell receptor beta chains below all came from one sample that was sequenced in a study of T cell repertoires in cytomegalovirus infection. TCRdb passed the reads through MiXCR, listing each CDR3 protein once. This table holds a few hundred thousand distinct CDR3 sequences, approximately 30% found once. Antigens of these TCRs are unknown. Here the sequenced sample was cultured PBMCs, taken from culture after CMV antigen stimulation. The receptor source for this set is a human donor in good health (CMV status not recorded). Some clones in this sample may be carry-over from other donors' samples.

This clonotype occurred a few times. The chain uses TRBV27 and TRBJ1-4; D not certain. Germline V gives CDR1 MNHEY, CDR2 SMNVEV (reference sequence). CDR3 length: 15 amino acids. V lost 7 bases, J lost 3 bases, and 15 bases lay in between. This chain's CDR3 is CASTSLGMSNEKLFF. CDR3 nucleotides: TGTGCCAGCACCTCTCTAGGGATGTCTAATGAAAAACTGTTTTTT.

This clonotype is a singleton in its sample. This chain joins TRBV2 and TRBJ2-7; 7 nucleotides agree with TRBD1. This CDR3 contains 13 residues. V shed 6 bases and J 7 bases; nucleotides not matched to a gene: 9. CDR1 SNHLY and CDR2 FYNNEI come from the germline V gene. CDR3 in DNA: TGTGCCAGCAGGGAGACAGGGCCATTGGAGCAGTACGTC. It translates to CASRETGPLEQYV.

The rearrangement uses TRBV7-2 and TRBJ1-4, with D hard to call. The CDR3 consists of 13 residues. The V and J ends lost 8 bases and 4 bases respectively, with 11 bases between them. In germline, CDR1 is SGHTA, CDR2 FQGNSA. The CDR3 here is CASRRFNNEKLFF. DNA of the CDR3: TGTGCCAGCCGACGGTTTAATAATGAAAAACTGTTTTTT.

This rearrangement joins TRBV4-1 to TRBJ2-5, with D unresolved. The germline V gene has CDR1 MGHRA and CDR2 YSYEKL. The CDR3 sequence is 14 residues long. Trimming removed 0 bases at V and 7 bases at J, with 12 bases between. As DNA, the CDR3 is TGCGCCAGCAGCCAAGATTCCCCGTCGGGGACCCAGTACTTC. Encoded protein: CASSQDSPSGTQYF.

V usage is TRBV29-1 and J usage is TRBJ2-1; unclear D gene. Germline assignment: CDR1 SQVTM and CDR2 ANQGSEA. Between the trimmed V and J ends, which lost 3 bases and 3 bases, there was a span of 3 bases. This CDR3 region has 11 residues. CDR3 in DNA: TGCAGCGTTGACGGCTACAATGAGCAGTTCTTC. It encodes CSVDGYNEQFF.

The V gene is TRBV7-2, the J gene TRBJ2-1; D remains unclear. Trimming took off 5 bases at V and 6 bases at J, with 8 bases between the two ends. The CDR3 has 12 residues. Germline V gene sequence: CDR1 SGHTA, CDR2 FQGNSA. The CDR3 nucleotides read TGTGCCAGCAGCCGATCACTCAATGAGCAGTTCTTC. Amino acids: CASSRSLNEQFF.

V is TRBV28 and J is TRBJ1-1; weak D call: TRBD1 (5 bases). Germline assignment: CDR1 MDHEN and CDR2 SYDVKM. Trimming removed 3 bases at V and 6 bases at J, with 20 bases between. The CDR3 consists of 16 residues. The CDR3 nucleotides read TGTGCCAGCAGTTTGCCATTCGGGGGTAATATCGCTGAAGCTTTCTTT. Protein product: CASSLPFGGNIAEAFF.

This clonotype has a single count. This chain connects TRBV28 to TRBJ2-1; the match to TRBD2 covers 10 bases. Germline V gene lookup returns CDR1 MDHEN and CDR2 SYDVKM. V gave up 3 bases and J gave up 10 bases; unmatched junction bases: 6. The CDR3 extends over 14 amino acids. CDR3: CASSFPAGGQEQFF. The DNA of the CDR3 is TGTGCCAGCAGTTTCCCAGCGGGAGGGCAAGAGCAGTTCTTC.

The chain uses TRBV5-6 and TRBJ1-6; tentative D call: TRBD1 (6 bases). Trimming removed 4 bases at V and 4 bases at J, with 15 bases between. The CDR3 runs 16 residues. CDR1 SGHDT and CDR2 YYEEEE come from the germline V gene. The CDR3 region has the DNA TGTGCCAGCAGCAAACAGCAGGACAGATATAATTCACCCCTCCACTTT. This sequence encodes CASSKQQDRYNSPLHF.

About this clonotype itself: The CDR3 does not close with the conserved phenylalanine or tryptophan, likely indicating a read error. The genes are TRBV7-2 and TRBJ1-6; D is ambiguous. The CDR3 is made up of 14 amino acids. In germline, CDR1 is SGHTA, CDR2 FQGNSA. Trimming stripped 0 bases from V and 5 bases from J, with 5 bases between. DNA for the CDR3: TGTGCCAGCAGCTTAGCCTCAAATAATTCACCCCTCCACTTA. It codes for CASSLASNNSPLHL.

Only a few counts were recorded for this clonotype. The chain is built from TRBV7-2 and TRBJ2-3, with TRBD2 identical over 13 bases. After removal of 5 bases from V and 1 base from J, the junction contained 6 bases not matched to a gene. CDR1 and CDR2 from the germline V gene are SGHTA and FQGNSA. This CDR3 contains 17 residues. Here the CDR3 reads CASSTRLAGGRTDTQYF. The CDR3 nucleotides read TGTGCCAGCAGCACGAGACTAGCGGGAGGCCGCACAGATACGCAGTATTTT.